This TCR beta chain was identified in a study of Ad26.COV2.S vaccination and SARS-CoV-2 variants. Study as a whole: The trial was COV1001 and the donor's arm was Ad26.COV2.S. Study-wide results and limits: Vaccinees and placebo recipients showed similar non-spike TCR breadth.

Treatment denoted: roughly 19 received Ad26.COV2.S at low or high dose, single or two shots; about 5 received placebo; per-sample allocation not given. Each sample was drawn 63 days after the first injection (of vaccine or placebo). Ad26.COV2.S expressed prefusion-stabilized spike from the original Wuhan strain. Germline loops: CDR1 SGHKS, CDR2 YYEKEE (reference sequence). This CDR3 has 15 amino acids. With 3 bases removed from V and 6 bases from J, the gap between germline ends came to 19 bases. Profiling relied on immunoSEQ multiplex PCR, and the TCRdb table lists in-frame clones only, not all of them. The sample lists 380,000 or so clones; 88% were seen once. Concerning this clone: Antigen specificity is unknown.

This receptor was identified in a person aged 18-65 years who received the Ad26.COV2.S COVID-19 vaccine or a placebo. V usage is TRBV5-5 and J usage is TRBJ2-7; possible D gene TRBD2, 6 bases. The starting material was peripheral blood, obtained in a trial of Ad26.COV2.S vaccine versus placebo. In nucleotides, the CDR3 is TGTGCCAGCAGCTGGGGACTGGCGAGGATTGGCGAGCAGTACTTC. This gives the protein CASSWGLARIGEQYF. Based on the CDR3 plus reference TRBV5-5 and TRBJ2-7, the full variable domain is DAGVTQSPTHLIKTRGQQVTLRCSPISGHKSVSWYQQVLGQGPQFIFQYYEKEERGRGNFPDRFSARQFPNYSSELNVNALLLGDSALYLCASSWGLARIGEQYFGPGTRLTVT.